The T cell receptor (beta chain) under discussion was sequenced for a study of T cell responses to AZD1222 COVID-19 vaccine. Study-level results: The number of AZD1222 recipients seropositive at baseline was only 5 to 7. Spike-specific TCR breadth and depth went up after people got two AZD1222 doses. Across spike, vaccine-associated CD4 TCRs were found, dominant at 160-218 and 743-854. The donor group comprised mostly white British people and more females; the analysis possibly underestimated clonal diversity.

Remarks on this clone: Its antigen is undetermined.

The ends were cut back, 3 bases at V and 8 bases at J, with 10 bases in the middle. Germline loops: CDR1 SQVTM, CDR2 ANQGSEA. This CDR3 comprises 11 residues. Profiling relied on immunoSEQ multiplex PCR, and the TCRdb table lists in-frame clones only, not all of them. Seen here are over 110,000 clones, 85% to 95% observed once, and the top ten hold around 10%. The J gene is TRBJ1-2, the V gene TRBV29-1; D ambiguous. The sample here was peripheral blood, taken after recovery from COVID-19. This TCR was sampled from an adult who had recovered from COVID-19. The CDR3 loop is CSVDEVNGYTF. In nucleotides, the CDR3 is TGCAGCGTTGACGAAGTGAACGGCTACACCTTC.